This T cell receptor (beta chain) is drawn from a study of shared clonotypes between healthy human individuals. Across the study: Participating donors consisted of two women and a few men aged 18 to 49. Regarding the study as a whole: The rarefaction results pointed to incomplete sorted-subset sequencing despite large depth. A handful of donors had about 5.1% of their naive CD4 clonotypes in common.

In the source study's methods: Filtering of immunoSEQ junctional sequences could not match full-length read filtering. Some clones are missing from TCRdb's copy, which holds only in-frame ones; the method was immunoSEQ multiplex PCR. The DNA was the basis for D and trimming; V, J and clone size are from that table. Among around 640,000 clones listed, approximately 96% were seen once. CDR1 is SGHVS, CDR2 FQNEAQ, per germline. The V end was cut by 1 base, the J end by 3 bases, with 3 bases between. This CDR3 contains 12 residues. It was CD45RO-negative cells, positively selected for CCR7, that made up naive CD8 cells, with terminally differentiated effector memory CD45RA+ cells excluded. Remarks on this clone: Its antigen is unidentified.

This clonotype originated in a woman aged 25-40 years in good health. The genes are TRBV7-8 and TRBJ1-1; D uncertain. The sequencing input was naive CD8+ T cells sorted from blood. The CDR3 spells CASSLEYTEAFF. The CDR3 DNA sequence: TGTGCCAGCAGCTTAGAGTACACTGAAGCTTTCTTT.